The 20 T cell receptor beta chains reported below all come from one sample, sequenced in a study of cytomegalovirus exposure and HLA in healthy donors. Vbeta (60) and Jbeta (13) primers were used in the PCR. Only in-frame clones appear in the TCRdb table, and some are missing; sequencing was by immunoSEQ multiplex PCR. There are 100,000 to 150,000 clones in the sample; approximately 9% occur only once, and 5.5% to 8% lies in the top ten. Material for sequencing was PBMCs. These receptors all come from a woman between 40 and 55 years old in good health and CMV-seropositive.

The chain is built from TRBV7-9 and TRBJ1-6, with D possibly matching TRBD1 (6 bases). CDR1 SEHNR and CDR2 FQNEAQ come from the germline V gene (reference sequence). V lost 1 base to trimming and J lost 0 bases, with 13 bases between them. The CDR3 length is 18 residues. The CDR3 spells CASSLDPTGSSYNSPLHF. In DNA form, the CDR3 reads TGTGCCAGCAGCTTAGATCCAACAGGGAGCTCCTATAATTCACCCCTCCACTTT. Looking up the rest from reference TRBV7-9 and TRBJ1-6 gives the full variable domain: DTGVSQNPRHKITKRGQNVTFRCDPISEHNRLYWYRQTLGQGPEFLTYFQNEAQLEKSRLLSDRFSAERPKGSFSTLEIQRTEQGDSAMYLCASSLDPTGSSYNSPLHFGNGTRLTVT.

There are a few counts of this clone. The chain recombines TRBV14 with TRBJ2-2; D call uncertain. CDR1 is SGHDN and CDR2 is FVKESK in the germline V gene. Deletions cut 4 bases from V and 1 base from J, with 10 bases between. The CDR3 is 15 residues long. The CDR3 here is CASSRPTGNTGELFF. CDR3 DNA: TGTGCCAGCAGCCGACCGACGGGGAACACCGGGGAGCTGTTTTTT. Together with reference TRBV14 and TRBJ2-2, the CDR3 gives the full variable domain: EAGVTQFPSHSVIEKGQTVTLRCDPISGHDNLYWYRRVMGKEIKFLLHFVKESKQDESGMPNNRFLAERTGGTYSTLKVQPAELEDSGVYFCASSRPTGNTGELFFGEGSRLTVL.

This clone was counted a few times. The chain employs TRBV5-5 and TRBJ2-7, with 9 bases aligning to TRBD2. Germline CDR1 SGHKS, CDR2 YYEKEE (reference sequence). V shed 1 base and J 3 bases; nucleotides not matched to a gene: 5. This CDR3 is 15 amino acids long. CDR3 in DNA: TGTGCCAGCAGCTTGACAGCGGGGGGCCTCTACGAGCAGTACTTC. Protein sequence: CASSLTAGGLYEQYF.

This clone has more than one count but fewer than ten. The chain recombines TRBV9 with TRBJ2-1; 8 bases are shared with TRBD2. Germline assignment: CDR1 SGDLS and CDR2 YYNGEE. The length of the CDR3 is 15 residues. V was pared by 0 bases and J by 8 bases, with 7 bases of the junction left unmatched. The CDR3 is CASSVGGLVADEQFF. The CDR3, as DNA: TGTGCCAGCAGCGTAGGGGGACTAGTGGCGGATGAGCAGTTCTTC.

The chain carries TRBV7-2 and TRBJ2-1, with D possibly being TRBD2 (6 bases). The CDR3 loop spans 17 amino acids. CDR1 is SGHTA and CDR2 is FQGNSA in the germline V gene. Trimming took off 2 bases at V and 3 bases at J, with 17 bases between the two ends. The CDR3 sequence: CASSLNGGGEGYNEQFF. The CDR3 coding sequence is TGTGCCAGCAGCTTAAATGGAGGAGGGGAAGGCTACAATGAGCAGTTCTTC.

On this clone itself: Other nucleotide sequences in the sample specify the same CDR3. CDR3 protein: CASSSALGGTQYF. The DNA of the CDR3 is TGTGCCAGCAGCTCAGCCCTGGGAGGTACGCAGTATTTT. The gene calls are TRBV9 and TRBJ2-3; possibly TRBD2 for D (6 bases). The V gene lost 4 bases and the J gene lost 8 bases, with 14 bases spanning the gap. In germline, CDR1 is SGDLS, CDR2 YYNGEE. CDR3 length: 13 amino acids.

This chain links TRBV7-8 with TRBJ2-7, with 8 bases lining up with TRBD1. Germline CDR1 and CDR2: SGHVS and FQNEAQ. The ends lost 1 base at V and 2 bases at J; junction bases unmatched: 4. The CDR3 has 15 amino acids. CDR3 coding DNA: TGTGCCAGCAGCTTAGGGACAGGGTCAGCCTACGAGCAGTACTTC. Its translation: CASSLGTGSAYEQYF.

This clone was seen only a few times. This chain links TRBV29-1 with TRBJ2-4; possible D gene TRBD1, 5 bases. V gave up 0 bases and J gave up 2 bases, with 8 bases separating them. The CDR3 spans 14 residues. Germline values: CDR1 SQVTM, CDR2 ANQGSEA. Written as DNA, the CDR3 is TGCAGCGTTGAAGATCAGGGCTCCAAAAACATTCAGTACTTC. Translated, it gives CSVEDQGSKNIQYF.

The V and J genes are TRBV18 and TRBJ1-5; possibly TRBD1 for D (5 bases). The CDR3 sequence is 14 residues long. V dropped 3 bases and J dropped 10 bases, with 16 bases sitting between them. Germline CDR1 and CDR2: KGHSH and LQKENI. The CDR3 spells CASSPGDSHRPQHF. CDR3 sequence (DNA): TGTGCCAGCTCACCCGGGGACTCCCATAGACCCCAGCATTTT.

This clone was detected only a few times. The junction and the germline gene differ at one end; a read error may be behind it. CDR3 nucleotides: TGTGCCAACAGCCCCGACAGGGAGGCTTACGAGCAGTACTTC. It specifies CANSPDREAYEQYF. This chain links TRBV7-9 with TRBJ2-7; D perhaps matches TRBD1 (7 bases). The CDR3 is 14 amino acids. The germline V gene encodes CDR1 SEHNR and CDR2 FQNEAQ (reference sequence).

The CDR3 coding sequence is TGTGCCAGCAGCTTACAGGGTGGGTTCGGTGAAGCTTTCTTT. This gives the protein CASSLQGGFGEAFF. This rearrangement joins TRBV7-3 to TRBJ1-1; D may be TRBD1 (5 bases). Germline CDR1 and CDR2: SGHTA and FQGTGA. Trimming removed 2 bases from V and 7 bases from J, with 14 bases in between. The CDR3 sequence is 14 residues long.

The CDR3 spells CASSFGTSGGAGYF. The CDR3 bases are TGTGCCAGCAGCTTCGGGACTAGCGGGGGGGCGGGGTATTTT. The V gene is TRBV5-4, the J gene TRBJ2-3, with 16 bases aligning to TRBD2. Germline V gene sequence: CDR1 SGHNT, CDR2 YYREEE (reference sequence). V dropped 2 bases and J dropped 14; count of bases not matched to a gene: 5. CDR3 size: 14 residues.

J is TRBJ2-2 and V is TRBV5-6; 8 bases align to TRBD1. CDR1 and CDR2 from the germline V gene are SGHDT and YYEEEE. V was clipped by 4 bases and J by 1 base; unmatched bases: 6. This CDR3 spans 16 amino acids. The CDR3 here is CASSPRTGMNTGELFF. DNA of the CDR3: TGTGCCAGCAGCCCGCGGACAGGGATGAACACCGGGGAGCTGTTTTTT.

The rearrangement joins TRBV5-1 to TRBJ1-2, with 8 bases lining up with TRBD1. V was clipped by 5 bases and J by 4 bases; unmatched bases: 7. This CDR3 comprises 14 residues. Germline values: CDR1 SGHRS, CDR2 YFSETQ. The CDR3 reads CASSSGQGAYGYTF. The DNA of the CDR3 is TGCGCCAGCAGTTCCGGACAGGGTGCCTATGGCTACACCTTC.

The chain joins TRBV7-9 to TRBJ2-5; D may be TRBD2 (5 bases). Germline CDR1 SEHNR, CDR2 FQNEAQ (reference sequence). The CDR3 is 15 amino acids. V was pared by 1 base and J by 0 bases, with 9 bases between. The CDR3 region is CASSLVLGDQETQYF. Written as DNA, the CDR3 is TGTGCCAGCAGCTTAGTTCTCGGGGACCAAGAGACCCAGTACTTC.

A word on this clone: Within the sample, other DNA sequences also encode this same CDR3. The CDR3 reads CASSQGTGYINSPLHF. The DNA of the CDR3 is TGCGCCAGCAGCCAGGGGACAGGGTACATAAATTCACCCCTCCACTTT. The chain uses TRBV4-1 and TRBJ1-6, with 9 bases identical to TRBD1. The CDR3 length is 16 residues. Germline V gene data show CDR1 as MGHRA and CDR2 as YSYEKL. The V gene end was trimmed by 3 bases and the J gene end by 7 bases; junction bases not matched to a gene: 7.

This CDR3 reads CASRQFYGYTF. CDR3 in DNA: TGTGCCTCGAGACAGTTCTATGGCTACACCTTC. The gene calls are TRBV19 and TRBJ1-2; TRBD1 is a possible D gene (5 bases). This CDR3 is built from 11 residues. Germline CDR1 and CDR2: LNHDA and SQIVND (reference sequence). Trimming pared 11 bases from V and 4 bases from J, leaving 11 bases between.

This clone was picked up many times. The rearrangement links TRBV27 to TRBJ2-3, with TRBD2 identical over 11 bases. Germline CDR1 reads MNHEY; CDR2 reads SMNVEV (reference sequence). Germline trimming cut 6 bases from V and 1 base from J; bases unmatched to any gene: 3. The CDR3 has 15 amino acids. CDR3 loop: CASRSLAGGTDTQYF. In DNA, the CDR3 is TGTGCCAGCAGATCACTAGCGGGGGGCACAGATACGCAGTATTTT.

This clone appeared a few times. The rearrangement joins TRBV6-1 to TRBJ1-1, with D possibly being TRBD1 (5 bases). The V and J ends lost 2 bases and 6 bases respectively, with 16 bases between them. This CDR3 is 15 amino acids long. The germline V gene encodes CDR1 MNHNS and CDR2 SASEGT. CDR3 sequence: CASSEYAQGGSEAFF. The CDR3 nucleotides read TGTGCCAGCAGTGAATATGCGCAGGGCGGATCTGAAGCTTTCTTT.

This chain's CDR3 is CASSPRILDYGYTF. CDR3 coding DNA: TGTGCCAGCAGTCCCCGGATTCTAGACTATGGCTACACCTTC. This chain joins TRBV27 and TRBJ1-2; D unclear. Trimming cost V 5 bases and J 3 bases, with 13 bases left between them. The germline gives CDR1 MNHEY, CDR2 SMNVEV (reference sequence). The CDR3 sequence is 14 residues long.